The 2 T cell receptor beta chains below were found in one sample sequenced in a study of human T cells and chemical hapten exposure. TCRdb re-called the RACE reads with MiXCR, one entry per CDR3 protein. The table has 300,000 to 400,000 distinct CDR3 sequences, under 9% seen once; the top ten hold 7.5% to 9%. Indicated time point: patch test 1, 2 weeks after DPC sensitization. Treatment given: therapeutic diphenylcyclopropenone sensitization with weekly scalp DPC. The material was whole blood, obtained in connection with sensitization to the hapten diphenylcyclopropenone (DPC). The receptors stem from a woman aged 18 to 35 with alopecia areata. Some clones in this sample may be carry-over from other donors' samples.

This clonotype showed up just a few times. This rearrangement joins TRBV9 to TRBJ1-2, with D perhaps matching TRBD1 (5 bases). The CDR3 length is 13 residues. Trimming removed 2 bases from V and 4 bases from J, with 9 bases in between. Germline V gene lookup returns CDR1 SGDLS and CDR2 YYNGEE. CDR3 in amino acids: CASSVQGSYGYTF. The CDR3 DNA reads TGTGCCAGCAGCGTGCAGGGTTCCTATGGCTACACCTTC.

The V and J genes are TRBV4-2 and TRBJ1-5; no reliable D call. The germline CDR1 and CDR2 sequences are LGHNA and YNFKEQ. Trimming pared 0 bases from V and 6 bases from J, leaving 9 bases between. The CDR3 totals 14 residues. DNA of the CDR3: TGTGCCAGCAGCCAAGAATGGGGAAGTCAGCCCCAGCATTTT. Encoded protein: CASSQEWGSQPQHF.